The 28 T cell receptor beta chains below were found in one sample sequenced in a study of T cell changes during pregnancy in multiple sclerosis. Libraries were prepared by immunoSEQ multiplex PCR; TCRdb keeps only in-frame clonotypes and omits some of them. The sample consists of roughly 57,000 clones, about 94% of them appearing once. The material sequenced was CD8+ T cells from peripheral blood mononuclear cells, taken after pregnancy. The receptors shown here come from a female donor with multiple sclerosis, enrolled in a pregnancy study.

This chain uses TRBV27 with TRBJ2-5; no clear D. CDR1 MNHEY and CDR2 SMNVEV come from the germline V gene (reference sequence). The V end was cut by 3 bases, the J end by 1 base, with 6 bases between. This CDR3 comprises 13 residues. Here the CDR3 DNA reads TGTGCCAGCAGTTTCGTCTCCCAAGAGACCCAGTACTTC. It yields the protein CASSFVSQETQYF.

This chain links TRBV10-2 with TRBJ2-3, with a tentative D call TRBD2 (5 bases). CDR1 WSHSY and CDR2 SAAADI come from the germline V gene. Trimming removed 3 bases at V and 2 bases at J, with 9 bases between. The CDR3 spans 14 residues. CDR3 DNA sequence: TGCGCCAGCAGTGAAGACTACTCCACAGATACGCAGTATTTT. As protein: CASSEDYSTDTQYF.

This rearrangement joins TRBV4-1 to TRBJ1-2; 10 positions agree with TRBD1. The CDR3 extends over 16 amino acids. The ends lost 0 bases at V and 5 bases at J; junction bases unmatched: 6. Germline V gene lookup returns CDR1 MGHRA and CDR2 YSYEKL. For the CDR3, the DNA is TGCGCCAGCAGCCAAGATCGACAGGGGGCCAGGTATGGCTACACCTTC. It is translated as CASSQDRQGARYGYTF.

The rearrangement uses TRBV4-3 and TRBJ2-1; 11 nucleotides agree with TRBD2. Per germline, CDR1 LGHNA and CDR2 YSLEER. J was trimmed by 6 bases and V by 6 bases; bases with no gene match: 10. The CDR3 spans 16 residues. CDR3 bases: TGCGCCAGCAGTCAGGAAACTAGCGGGAGAGGCAATGAGCAGTTCTTC. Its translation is CASSQETSGRGNEQFF.

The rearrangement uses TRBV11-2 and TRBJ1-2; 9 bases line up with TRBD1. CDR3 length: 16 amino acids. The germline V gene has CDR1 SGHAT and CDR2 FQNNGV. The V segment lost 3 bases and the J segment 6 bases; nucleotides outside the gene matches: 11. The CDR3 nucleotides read TGTGCCAGCAGCTTCCGGGACAGGGTTGCCGTGGATGGCTACACCTTC. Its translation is CASSFRDRVAVDGYTF.

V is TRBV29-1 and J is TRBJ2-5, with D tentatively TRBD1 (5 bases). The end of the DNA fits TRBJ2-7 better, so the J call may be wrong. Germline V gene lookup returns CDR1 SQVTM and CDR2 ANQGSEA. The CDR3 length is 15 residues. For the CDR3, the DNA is TGCAGCGTTGAAGATCCAGTAGGCAGGGAAGGCGAGCAGTACTTC. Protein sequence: CSVEDPVGREGEQYF.

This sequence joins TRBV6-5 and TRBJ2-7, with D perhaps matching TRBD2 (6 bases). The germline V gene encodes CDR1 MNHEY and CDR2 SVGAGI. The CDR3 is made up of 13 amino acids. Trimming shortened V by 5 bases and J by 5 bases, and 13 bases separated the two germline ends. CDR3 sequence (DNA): TGTGCCAGCAGTCAAACGGGAGCCCACGAGCAGTACTTC. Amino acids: CASSQTGAHEQYF.

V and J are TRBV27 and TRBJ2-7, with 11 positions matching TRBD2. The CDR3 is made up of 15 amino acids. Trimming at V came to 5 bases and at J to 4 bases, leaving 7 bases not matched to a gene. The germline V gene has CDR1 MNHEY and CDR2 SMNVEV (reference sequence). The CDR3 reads CASSPTSGSTYEQYF. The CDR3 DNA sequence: TGTGCCAGCAGTCCCACTAGCGGGAGTACTTACGAGCAGTACTTC.

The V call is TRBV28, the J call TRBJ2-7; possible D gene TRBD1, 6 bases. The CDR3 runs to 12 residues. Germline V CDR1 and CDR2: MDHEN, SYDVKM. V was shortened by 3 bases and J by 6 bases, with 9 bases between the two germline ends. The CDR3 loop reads CASSFGGAEQYF. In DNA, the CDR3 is TGTGCCAGCAGTTTTGGGGGCGCCGAGCAGTACTTC.

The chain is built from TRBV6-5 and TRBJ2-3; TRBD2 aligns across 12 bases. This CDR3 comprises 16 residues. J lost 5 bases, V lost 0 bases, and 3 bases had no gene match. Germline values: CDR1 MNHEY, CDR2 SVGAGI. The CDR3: CASSYSTSGSIDTQYF. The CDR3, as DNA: TGTGCCAGCAGTTACTCGACTAGCGGGAGTATAGATACGCAGTATTTT.

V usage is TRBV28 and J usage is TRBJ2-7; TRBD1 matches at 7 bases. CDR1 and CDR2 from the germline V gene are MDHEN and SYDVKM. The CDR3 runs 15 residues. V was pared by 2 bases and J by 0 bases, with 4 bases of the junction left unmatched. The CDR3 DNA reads TGTGCCAGCAGTTTAAGGGGACAGCGCTCCTACGAGCAGTACTTC. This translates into CASSLRGQRSYEQYF.

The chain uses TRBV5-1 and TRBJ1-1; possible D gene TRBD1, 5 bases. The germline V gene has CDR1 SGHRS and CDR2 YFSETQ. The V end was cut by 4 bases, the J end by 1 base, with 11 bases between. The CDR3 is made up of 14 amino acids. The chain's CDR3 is CASSVGTENTEAFF. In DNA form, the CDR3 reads TGCGCCAGCAGCGTCGGGACTGAGAACACTGAAGCTTTCTTT.

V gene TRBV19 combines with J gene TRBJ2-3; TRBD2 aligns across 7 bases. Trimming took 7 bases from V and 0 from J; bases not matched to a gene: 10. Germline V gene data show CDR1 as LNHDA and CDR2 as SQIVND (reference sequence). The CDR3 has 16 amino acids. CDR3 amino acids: CASTSYHSGSTDTQYF. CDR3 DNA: TGTGCCAGTACTTCGTACCATAGCGGGAGCACAGATACGCAGTATTTT.

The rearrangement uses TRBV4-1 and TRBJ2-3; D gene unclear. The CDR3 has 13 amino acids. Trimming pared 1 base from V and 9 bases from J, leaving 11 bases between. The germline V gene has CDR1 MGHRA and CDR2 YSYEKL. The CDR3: CASSQVYEETQYF. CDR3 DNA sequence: TGCGCCAGCAGCCAAGTCTACGAAGAAACGCAGTATTTT.

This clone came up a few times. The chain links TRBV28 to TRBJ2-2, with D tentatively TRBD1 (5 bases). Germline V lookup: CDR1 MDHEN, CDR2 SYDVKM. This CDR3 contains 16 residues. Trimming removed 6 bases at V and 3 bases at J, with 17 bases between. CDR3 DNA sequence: TGTGCCAGCAGCCATACCCAGACAGAGTACACCGGGGAGCTGTTTTTT. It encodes CASSHTQTEYTGELFF.

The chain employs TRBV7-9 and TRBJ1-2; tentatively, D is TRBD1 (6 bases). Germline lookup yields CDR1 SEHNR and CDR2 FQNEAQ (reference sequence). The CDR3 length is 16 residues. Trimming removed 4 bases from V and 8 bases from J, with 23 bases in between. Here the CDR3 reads CASSSAGPGGAAGYTF. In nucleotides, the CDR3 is TGTGCCAGCAGCTCCGCGGGGCCGGGGGGGGCGGCGGGCTACACCTTC.

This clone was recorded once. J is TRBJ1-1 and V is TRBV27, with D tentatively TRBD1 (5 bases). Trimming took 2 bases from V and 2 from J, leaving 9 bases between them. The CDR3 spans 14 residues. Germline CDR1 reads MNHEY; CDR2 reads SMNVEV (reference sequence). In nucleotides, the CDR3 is TGTGCCAGCAGTTTAGGAGGGGCTAACACTGAAGCTTTCTTT. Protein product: CASSLGGANTEAFF.

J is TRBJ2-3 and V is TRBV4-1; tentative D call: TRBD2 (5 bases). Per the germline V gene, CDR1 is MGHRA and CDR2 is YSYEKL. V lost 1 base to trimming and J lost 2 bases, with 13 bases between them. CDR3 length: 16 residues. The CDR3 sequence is CASSQVGERYTDTQYF. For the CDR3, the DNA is TGCGCCAGCAGCCAAGTTGGGGAGCGGTACACAGATACGCAGTATTTT.

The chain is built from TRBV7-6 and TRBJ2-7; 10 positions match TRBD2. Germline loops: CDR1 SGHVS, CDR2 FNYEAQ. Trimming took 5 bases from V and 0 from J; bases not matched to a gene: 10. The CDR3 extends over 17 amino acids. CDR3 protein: CASSRNLAGALSYEQYF. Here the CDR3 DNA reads TGTGCCAGCAGCCGTAACCTAGCGGGAGCGCTCTCCTACGAGCAGTACTTC.

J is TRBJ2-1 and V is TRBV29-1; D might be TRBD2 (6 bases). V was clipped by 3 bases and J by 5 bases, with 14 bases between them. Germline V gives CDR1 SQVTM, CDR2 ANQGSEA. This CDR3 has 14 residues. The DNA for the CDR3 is TGCAGCGTTGAGGAGGGAGGTGAGAACAATGAGCAGTTCTTC. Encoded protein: CSVEEGGENNEQFF.

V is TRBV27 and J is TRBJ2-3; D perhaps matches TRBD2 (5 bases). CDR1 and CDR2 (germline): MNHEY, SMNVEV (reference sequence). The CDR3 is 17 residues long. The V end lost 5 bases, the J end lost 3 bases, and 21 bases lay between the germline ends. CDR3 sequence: CASSSRAGRVDTDTQYF. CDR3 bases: TGTGCCAGCAGTAGTAGGGCGGGCAGAGTGGATACAGATACGCAGTATTTT.

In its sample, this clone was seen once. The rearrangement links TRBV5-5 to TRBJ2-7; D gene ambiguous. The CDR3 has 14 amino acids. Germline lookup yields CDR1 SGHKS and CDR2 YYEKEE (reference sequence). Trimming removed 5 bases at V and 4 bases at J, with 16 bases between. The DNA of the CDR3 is TGTGCCAGCAGTCATCTAGAACATATGTACGAGCAGTACTTC. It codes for CASSHLEHMYEQYF.

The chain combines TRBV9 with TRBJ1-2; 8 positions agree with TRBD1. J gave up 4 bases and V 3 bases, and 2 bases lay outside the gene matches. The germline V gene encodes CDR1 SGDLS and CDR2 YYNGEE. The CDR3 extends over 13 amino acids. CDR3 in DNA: TGTGCCAGCAGCGGTGACAGGGGCTATGGCTACACCTTC. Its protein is CASSGDRGYGYTF.

This chain's CDR3 is CASSPVLRDTRPNTEAFF. CDR3 bases: TGTGCCAGCAGTCCCGTCCTCCGGGACACCAGACCGAACACTGAAGCTTTCTTT. This chain connects TRBV28 to TRBJ1-1; possible D gene TRBD1, 6 bases. The CDR3 contains 18 residues. V was clipped by 5 bases and J by 1 base, with 23 bases between them. The germline V gene has CDR1 MDHEN and CDR2 SYDVKM.

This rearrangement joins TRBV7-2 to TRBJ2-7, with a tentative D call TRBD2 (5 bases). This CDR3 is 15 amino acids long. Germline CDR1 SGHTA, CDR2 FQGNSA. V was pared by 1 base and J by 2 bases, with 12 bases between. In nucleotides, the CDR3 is TGTGCCAGCAGCTTAGATAGGACTTCAACCTACGAGCAGTACTTC. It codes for CASSLDRTSTYEQYF.

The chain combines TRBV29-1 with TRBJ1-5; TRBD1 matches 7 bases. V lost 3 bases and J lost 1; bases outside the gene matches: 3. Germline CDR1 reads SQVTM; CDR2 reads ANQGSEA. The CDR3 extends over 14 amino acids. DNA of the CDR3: TGCAGCGTTGAGACAGGGTCGAGCAATCAGCCCCAGCATTTT. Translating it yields CSVETGSSNQPQHF.

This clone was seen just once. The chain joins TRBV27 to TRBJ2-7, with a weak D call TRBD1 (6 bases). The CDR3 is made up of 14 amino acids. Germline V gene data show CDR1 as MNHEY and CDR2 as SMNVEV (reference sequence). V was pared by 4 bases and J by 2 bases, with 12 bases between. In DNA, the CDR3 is TGTGCCAGCAGTTCCCTTGACAGGCCCTACGAGCAGTACTTC. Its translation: CASSSLDRPYEQYF.

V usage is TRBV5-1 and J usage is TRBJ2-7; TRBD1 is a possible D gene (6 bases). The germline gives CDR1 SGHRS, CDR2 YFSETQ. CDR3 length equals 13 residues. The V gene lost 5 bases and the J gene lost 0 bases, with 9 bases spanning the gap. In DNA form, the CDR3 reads TGCGCCAGCAGGTGGGACATCTCCTACGAGCAGTACTTC. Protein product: CASRWDISYEQYF.